This TCR beta chain was documented in a study of T cell responses to AZD1222 COVID-19 vaccine. Here immunoSEQ multiplex PCR was the method, and the copy in TCRdb shows in-frame clones only, minus some. The table lists roughly 130,000 clones, 75% to 90% of them singletons. With 4 bases clipped from V and 7 bases from J, the junction kept 7 bases outside the gene matches. Germline V lookup: CDR1 SGHNT, CDR2 YYREEE (reference sequence). The CDR3 has 14 residues. The sample here was peripheral blood, taken on day 0 of AZD1222 vaccination. This sequence joins TRBV5-4 and TRBJ2-1, with 8 bases identical to TRBD2. This receptor was taken from an adult in good health. CDR3 sequence reads: CASSPGLVRNEQFF. CDR3 nucleotides: TGTGCCAGCAGCCCGGGACTAGTCCGTAATGAGCAGTTCTTC.